The clone carrying this TCR beta chain came up many times. The entry originates in a study of early T cells in non-severe SARS-CoV-2 infection. The CDR3 is made up of 13 amino acids. Germline CDR1 is SQVTM and CDR2 is ANQGSEA. Trimming removed 7 bases from V and 5 bases from J, with 17 bases in between. TCRdb itself ran the 5' RACE reads through MiXCR, one entry per CDR3 protein. Of 50,000 to 60,000 distinct CDR3 sequences in the sample, around 9.7% were seen once. The sample taken for sequencing was whole blood. V gene TRBV29-1 combines with J gene TRBJ1-1, with D tentatively TRBD1 (5 bases). This receptor was identified in an adult who was a healthcare worker with PCR-confirmed SARS-CoV-2 infection or an uninfected control (not recorded which). The CDR3 nucleotides read TGCAGCGCGGGCTCCGGGACGAAGACTGAAGCTTTCTTT. Amino acid sequence: CSAGSGTKTEAFF.